This is a list of T cell receptor beta chains from one sample in a study of molecular identifiers for immune sequencing clone quantification. TCRdb re-analysed the PCR reads in MiXCR, keeping a single row per CDR3 protein. Among fewer than 70,000 distinct CDR3 sequences listed, around 18% were seen once. What was sequenced was naive CD8+ T cells from blood, with Jurkat cell RNA spiked in. Every receptor here comes from a human donor in good health. Some libraries in this study had Jurkat cell RNA spiked in. Each CDR3 is given with its conserved first and last residue. The D gene is left open where the match is weak. Some rows mark clone size as missing; the rest say once, few, many or name a class of expanded clone.

j_call d_call clone_size v_call cdr3_nt cdr3_aa
TRBJ2-7 TRBD2 many TRBV28 TGTGCCAGCAGTTTCGCGCTAGCGGGAGGAGGGGGGGTTGGGACCGAGCAGTACTTC CASSFALAGGGGVGTEQYF
TRBJ2-1 NA many TRBV6-2/TRBV6-3 TGTGCCAGCAGTTACACAGATTTCCTCAATGAGCAGTTCTTC CASSYTDFLNEQFF
TRBJ2-7 NA many TRBV7-2 TGTGCCAGCAGCTTAGTTGGTAGCGGATCCTACGAGCAGTACTTC CASSLVGSGSYEQYF
TRBJ2-3 NA many TRBV27 TGTGCCAGCATTCCTGTTAGCGGTAGCACAGATACGCAGTATTTT CASIPVSGSTDTQYF
TRBJ2-7 TRBD2 many TRBV6-2/TRBV6-3 TGTGCCAGCAGCCACTCCGCGGGGGGCGAGCAGTACTTC CASSHSAGGEQYF
TRBJ2-7 NA many TRBV13 TGTGCCAGCAGCTTAACTGTGACGGGGCCGCAGTACTTC CASSLTVTGPQYF
TRBJ2-7 NA few TRBV6-5 TGTGCCAGCAGTTACTCGATTTCAGAATTTACCTACGAGCAGTACTTC CASSYSISEFTYEQYF
TRBJ2-5 NA many TRBV28 TGTGCCAGCAGTTCGTCAGGGGGAGGAGAGACCCAGTACTTC CASSSSGGGETQYF
TRBJ1-1 NA many TRBV7-9 TGTGCCAGCAGAGATGGGGGGATGAACACTGAAGCTTTCTTT CASRDGGMNTEAFF
TRBJ2-7 NA NA TRBV12-3/TRBV12-4 TGTGCCAGCAGTACTACAGGACTGACCTACGAGCAGTACTTC CASSTTGLTYEQYF
TRBJ2-1 TRBD2 NA TRBV9 TGTGCCAGCAGCTCGGGACTAGCGGGAGTCGATGAGCAGTTCTTC CASSSGLAGVDEQFF
TRBJ2-1 TRBD2 NA TRBV12-3/TRBV12-4 TGTGCCAGCAGCGGACTAGCCCCACCAACCACTAGCCTGGATGAGCGGTTCTTC CASSGLAPPTTSLDERFF
TRBJ2-1 NA NA TRBV24-1 TGTGCCACCAGTGACCCTCTCCGGGATGAGCAGTTCTTC CATSDPLRDEQFF
TRBJ1-1 NA NA TRBV12-3/TRBV12-4 TGTGCCAGCAGTTTACATTGGGGCAGGGCCTCCCTGACGCTGAACACTGCAGCTTTCTTT CASSLHWGRASLTLNTAAFF
TRBJ2-7 NA many TRBV30 TGTGCCTGGAGTGTACTGAGGTACGAGCAGTACTTC CAWSVLRYEQYF
TRBJ1-1 NA many TRBV11-2 TGTGCCAGCAGCTTAGTCGGTGGGTTTGGCACTGAAGCTTTCTTT CASSLVGGFGTEAFF
TRBJ2-1 NA many TRBV20-1 TGCAGTGCCAGAGGACTGATGAGCTCCTACAATGAGCAGTTCTTC CSARGLMSSYNEQFF
TRBJ2-7 TRBD1 few TRBV5-4 TGTGCCAGCAGCGGGACAGGGGCCGAGCAGTACTTC CASSGTGAEQYF
TRBJ2-3 TRBD2 many TRBV7-2 TGTGCCAGCAGCTTAGGACTTATAGCGGGAGTTGGAGATACGCAGTATTTT CASSLGLIAGVGDTQYF
TRBJ1-1 TRBD1 many TRBV9 TGTGCCAGCAGTCCAGGGGACAGGGCCGCTGAAGCTTTCTTT CASSPGDRAAEAFF
TRBJ2-5 TRBD1 many TRBV28 TGTGCCAGCAGCCGGACAGGGCTGGCAGAGACCCAGTACTTC CASSRTGLAETQYF
TRBJ2-3 TRBD2 many TRBV30 TGTGCCTGGAGTGTGAAAACTAGCGGAGTCCCCCGCACAGATACGCAGTATTTT CAWSVKTSGVPRTDTQYF
TRBJ1-2 TRBD1 few TRBV2 TGTGCCAGCAGTGAACCCGGACAGGGGGCGACGGGATATGGCTACACCTTC CASSEPGQGATGYGYTF